This T cell receptor (beta chain) was documented in a study of T cells after yellow fever vaccination. 5'RACE template switching produced TCR cDNA carrying a universal primer site and UMIs. TCRdb processed the 5' RACE reads anew with MiXCR; each CDR3 protein has one entry. Of some 550,000 distinct CDR3 sequences in the sample, around 21% were seen once. Germline V gene data show CDR1 as SEHNR and CDR2 as FQNEAQ (reference sequence). The CDR3 has 13 residues. The V end was cut by 5 bases, the J end by 10 bases, with 17 bases between. Overall study findings and caveats: The CD4 compartment and the CD8 compartment contained a small share of clonotypes in common.

To note about this clonotype: The antigen is undetermined.

V gene TRBV7-9 combines with J gene TRBJ1-1; maybe TRBD1 (5 bases). The specimen comprised PBMCs, sampled 15 days after the yellow fever booster vaccination. The TCR originated in a man aged 25 to 40 who received the YFV17D yellow fever vaccine. CDR3 residues: CASSERREGTAFF. The DNA for the CDR3 is TGTGCCAGCAGCGAGCGCCGGGAGGGGACAGCTTTCTTT.